This record looks at one T cell receptor beta chain sequence and its context. Its antigen is currently unknown. This specimen comes from a study of beta chain features in type 1 diabetes. Findings of the study overall: Healthy donors had naive, central memory and Treg TCRB repertoires that appeared less similar than those seen among patients.

The investigators reverse transcribed all of the isolated RNA, so they sequenced expressed TCRB transcripts. Sequenced by immunoSEQ multiplex PCR; TCRdb stores in-frame clones only, minus some. Of about half a million clones in the sample, 25% to 35% are singletons; the top ten hold 0.05% to 0.07%. CD4+ cells of the naive, central memory, regulatory and stem cell-like memory types were sorted via CD45RO/CCR7/CD25/CD127/CD95/CD27. Sequencing used naive CD4+ T cells from blood. The source is a man younger than 35 in good health.

CDR3 bases: TGTGCCTGGAGTACAGGGGGCTATGGCTACACCTTC. Amino acids: CAWSTGGYGYTF. The V and J genes are TRBV30 and TRBJ1-2, with TRBD1 identical over 8 bases. CDR3 length: 12 residues. The V and J ends lost 2 bases and 4 bases, in that order; junction bases with no gene match: 0. Germline values: CDR1 GTSNPN, CDR2 SVGIG (reference sequence). Together with reference TRBV30 and TRBJ1-2, the CDR3 gives the full variable domain: SQTIHQWPATLVQPVGSPLSLECTVEGTSNPNLYWYRQAAGRGLQLLFYSVGIGQISSEVPQNLSASRPQDRQFILSSKKLLLSDSGFYLCAWSTGGYGYTFGSGTRLTVV.